Detailed here is one TCR beta chain. Its specificity is not known. This sample was included in a study of T-cell memory formation after mild COVID-19. 5'RACE with constant-segment primers yielded barcoded, UMI-tagged TCR alpha and TCR beta cDNA libraries. MiXCR was run by TCRdb on the 5' RACE reads, yielding one entry per CDR3 protein. This table has some 48,000 distinct CDR3 sequences, roughly 27% appearing once. Study-level points and caveats: Clones that contracted from day 15 to 85 were balanced CD4/CD8, while later expanders leaned CD4+. Cross-reactive memory apparently joined, as some responding clones appeared in pre-infection memory. CD8+ contracting clones occupied EMRA, while CD4+ ones occupied mainly CM and EM.

The sequencing sample was made of PBMCs or a T cell subset sorted from them (not recorded which). This receptor was identified in a man younger than 35 who had mild COVID-19 (a few samples of this study predate the infection). Cell type and time point are not known.

The CDR3 nucleotides are TGCAGCGCAACCGGGACGGCGAACACCGGGGAGCTGTTTTTT. It yields the protein CSATGTANTGELFF. V usage is TRBV29-1 and J usage is TRBJ2-2, with D possibly being TRBD1 or TRBD2 (5 bases each). CDR1 is SQVTM and CDR2 is ANQGSEA in the germline V gene. This CDR3 comprises 14 residues. The V and J ends lost 7 bases and 0 bases respectively, with 12 bases between them.